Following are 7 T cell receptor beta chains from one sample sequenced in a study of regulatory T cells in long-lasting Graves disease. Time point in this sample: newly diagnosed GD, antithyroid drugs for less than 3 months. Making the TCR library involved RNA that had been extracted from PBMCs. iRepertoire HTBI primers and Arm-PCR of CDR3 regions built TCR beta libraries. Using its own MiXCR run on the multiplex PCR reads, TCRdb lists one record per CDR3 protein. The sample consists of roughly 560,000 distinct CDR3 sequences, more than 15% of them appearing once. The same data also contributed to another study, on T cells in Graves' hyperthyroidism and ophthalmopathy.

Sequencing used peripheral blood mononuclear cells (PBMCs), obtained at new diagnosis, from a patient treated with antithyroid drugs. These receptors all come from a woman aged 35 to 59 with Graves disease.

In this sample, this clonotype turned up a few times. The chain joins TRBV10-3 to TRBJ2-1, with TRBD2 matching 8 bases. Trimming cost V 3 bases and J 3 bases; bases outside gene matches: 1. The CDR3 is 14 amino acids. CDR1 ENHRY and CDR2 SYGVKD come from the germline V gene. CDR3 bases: TGTGCCATCAGTGAACGGGGGGGCTACAATGAGCAGTTCTTC. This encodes CAISERGGYNEQFF.

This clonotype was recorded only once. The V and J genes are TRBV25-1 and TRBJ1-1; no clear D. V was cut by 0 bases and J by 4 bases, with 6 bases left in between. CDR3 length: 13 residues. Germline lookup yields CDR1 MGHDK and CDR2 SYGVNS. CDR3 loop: CASSEYVGTEAFF. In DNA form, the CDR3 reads TGTGCCAGCAGTGAATACGTTGGCACTGAAGCTTTCTTT.

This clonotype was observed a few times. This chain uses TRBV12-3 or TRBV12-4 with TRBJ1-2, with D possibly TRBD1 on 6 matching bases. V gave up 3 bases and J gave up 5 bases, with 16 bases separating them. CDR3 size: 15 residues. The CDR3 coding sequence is TGTGCCAGCAGTTTGGGACCGGGGGCGCGGTATGGCTACACCTTC. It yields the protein CASSLGPGARYGYTF.

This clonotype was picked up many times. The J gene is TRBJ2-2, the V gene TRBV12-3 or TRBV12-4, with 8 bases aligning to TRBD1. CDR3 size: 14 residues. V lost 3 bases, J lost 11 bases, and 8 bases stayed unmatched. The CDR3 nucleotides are TGTGCCAGCAGTTTTCGGTCGACAGGGGACGAGCTGTTTTTT. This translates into CASSFRSTGDELFF.

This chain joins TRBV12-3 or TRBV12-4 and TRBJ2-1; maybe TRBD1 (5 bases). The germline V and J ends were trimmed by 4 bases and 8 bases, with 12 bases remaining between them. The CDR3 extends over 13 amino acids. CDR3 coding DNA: TGTGCCAGCAGTTCAGGGTTTTTGGATGAGCAGTTCTTC. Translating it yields CASSSGFLDEQFF.

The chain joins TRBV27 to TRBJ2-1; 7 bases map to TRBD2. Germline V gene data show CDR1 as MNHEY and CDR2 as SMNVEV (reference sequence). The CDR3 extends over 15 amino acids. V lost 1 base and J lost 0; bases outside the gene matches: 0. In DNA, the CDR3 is TGTGCCAGCAGTTTATGGGAGGGCTCCTACAATGAGCAGTTCTTC. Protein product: CASSLWEGSYNEQFF.

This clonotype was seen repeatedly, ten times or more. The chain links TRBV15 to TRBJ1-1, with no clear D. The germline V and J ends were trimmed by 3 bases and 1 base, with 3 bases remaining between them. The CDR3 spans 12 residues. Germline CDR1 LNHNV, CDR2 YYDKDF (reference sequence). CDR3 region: CATSSGNTEAFF. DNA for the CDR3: TGTGCCACCAGCAGTGGGAACACTGAAGCTTTCTTT.